Reported below is one TCR beta chain. The method was immunoSEQ multiplex PCR; TCRdb's version includes in-frame clones alone and lacks a portion of them. Altogether tens of thousands of clones are present, around nine tenths being singletons, with the ten largest covering roughly 4.5%. The data originate from a study of technical replicates of blood from several donors. This CDR3 region has 15 residues. The germline V gene encodes CDR1 MGHRA and CDR2 YSYEKL. Trimming removed 2 bases from V and 6 bases from J; junction bases left unmatched: 6. This receptor was obtained from a human donor in good health. Some clones in this sample may be carry-over from other donors' samples. Sequences were obtained from PBMCs. The chain is built from TRBV4-1 and TRBJ2-4, with 8 bases lining up with TRBD1. The CDR3 nucleotides read TGCGCCAGCAGCCAATGGACAGGGCCCCGAAACATTCAGTACTTC. Translated, it gives CASSQWTGPRNIQYF.